A single sample is the source of the 22 T cell receptor beta chains below, sequenced in a study of T-cell memory formation after mild COVID-19. TCRdb independently ran MiXCR on the 5' RACE reads; one entry per CDR3 protein. The sample shows 550,000 to 600,000 distinct CDR3 sequences, roughly a fifth of them seen only once. Sequencing used PBMCs or a T cell subset sorted from them (not recorded which). The receptor set was obtained from an adult woman who had mild COVID-19 (a few samples of this study predate the infection). Cell type and time point are not known.

At least ten counts were recorded for this clonotype. Compared with germline, one end of the junction differs, possibly owing to a read error. This chain joins TRBV5-1 and TRBJ2-7; TRBD1 aligns across 8 bases. Germline CDR1 and CDR2: SGHRS and YFSETQ. The CDR3 is 14 residues long. CDR3 sequence (DNA): TGTGCCAGCTCACTGGGACAGGACTCCTACGAGCAGTACTTC. It translates to CASSLGQDSYEQYF.

This clonotype was observed a handful of times. CDR3 region: CASSQVKEQYF. CDR3 coding DNA: TGTGCCAGCAGCCAAGTGAAGGAGCAGTACTTC. The gene calls are TRBV3-1 and TRBJ2-7; D call uncertain. Germline lookup yields CDR1 LGHDT and CDR2 YNNKEL (reference sequence). The CDR3 has 11 amino acids. Trimming took off 1 base at V and 7 bases at J, with 5 bases between the two ends.

The chain links TRBV12-3 or TRBV12-4 to TRBJ2-7; possibly TRBD2 for D (6 bases). The V end was cut by 5 bases, the J end by 1 base, with 18 bases between. This CDR3 has 16 amino acids. CDR3 DNA: TGTGCCAGCAGTCCCCCCCGGGGCGCGGGATCCTACGAGCAGTACTTC. Translation gives CASSPPRGAGSYEQYF.

The chain is built from TRBV11-2 and TRBJ2-7; D is perhaps TRBD1 (6 bases). The CDR3 sequence is 15 residues long. V gave up 1 base and J gave up 5 bases, with 15 bases separating them. Germline V CDR1 and CDR2: SGHAT, FQNNGV. This CDR3 reads CASSLVSRGPHEQYF. The CDR3 DNA reads TGTGCCAGCAGCTTAGTTTCCAGGGGCCCCCACGAGCAGTACTTC.

The V gene is TRBV7-8, the J gene TRBJ2-3, with D unclear. Germline lookup yields CDR1 SGHVS and CDR2 FQNEAQ. V lost 1 base, J lost 3 bases, and 17 bases lay in between. This CDR3 is built from 17 residues. The DNA of the CDR3 is TGTGCCAGCAGCTTAGTAGGGTATAGCTTTGGGACAGATACGCAGTATTTT. This gives the protein CASSLVGYSFGTDTQYF.

J is TRBJ2-5 and V is TRBV20-1; TRBD2 matches 13 bases. V was clipped by 6 bases and J by 2 bases; unmatched bases: 9. The germline gives CDR1 DFQATT, CDR2 SNEGSKA (reference sequence). CDR3 length: 16 residues. CDR3 residues: CSAPRTSGGRQETQYF. The CDR3, as DNA: TGCAGTGCGCCCCGGACTAGCGGGGGACGGCAAGAGACCCAGTACTTC.

The chain recombines TRBV20-1 with TRBJ2-7; D may be TRBD2 (6 bases). V lost 6 bases and J lost 2, with 14 bases in between. The germline V gene encodes CDR1 DFQATT and CDR2 SNEGSKA (reference sequence). The CDR3 contains 13 residues. The DNA of the CDR3 is TGCAGTGCCGATAGCGGAGTCACCTACGAGCAGTACTTC. This sequence encodes CSADSGVTYEQYF.

The rearrangement links TRBV5-1 to TRBJ1-5, with a possible D match to TRBD1 (6 bases). The CDR3 runs to 15 residues. Germline assignment: CDR1 SGHRS and CDR2 YFSETQ. Between the trimmed V and J ends, which lost 5 bases and 1 base, there was a span of 13 bases. CDR3 DNA sequence: TGCGCCAGCAGTCCTGGACAGTCGAGCAATCAGCCCCAGCATTTT. Its protein is CASSPGQSSNQPQHF.

The rearrangement uses TRBV7-9 and TRBJ2-7, with D maybe TRBD1 (6 bases). Germline V CDR1 and CDR2: SEHNR, FQNEAQ (reference sequence). The CDR3 totals 15 residues. V lost 4 bases, J lost 3 bases, and 16 bases lay in between. CDR3 region: CASSSTGRAYYEQYF. The CDR3 region has the DNA TGTGCCAGCAGCTCGACAGGCCGGGCATACTACGAGCAGTACTTC.

The sample holds one count of this clonotype. The gene calls are TRBV21-1 and TRBJ2-7; TRBD2, the table's D call, lacks a check against the DNA. TRBV21-1 is labeled a pseudogene. The CDR3 consists of 16 residues. CDR3 in amino acids: CASSKGGPTVPYEQYF. DNA of the CDR3: TGTGCCAGCAGCAAGGGTGGCCCAACCGTCCCCTACGAGCAGTACTTC.

The CDR3 sequence is CASGRDRGFDEQFF. CDR3 bases: TGTGCCAGCGGGCGGGACAGGGGCTTTGATGAGCAGTTCTTC. The chain is built from TRBV27 and TRBJ2-1; TRBD1 matches at 10 bases. This CDR3 spans 14 amino acids. V gave up 8 bases and J gave up 8 bases; unmatched junction bases: 9. The germline V gene has CDR1 MNHEY and CDR2 SMNVEV (reference sequence).

This clonotype turned up a few times. This chain connects TRBV7-3 to TRBJ2-2, with 8 bases identical to TRBD1. Losses at the gene ends were 1 base for V and 3 bases for J; bases not matched to a gene: 4. The germline gives CDR1 SGHTA, CDR2 FQGTGA. There are 16 residues in the CDR3. The CDR3 nucleotides are TGTGCCAGCAGCTTAATGAGCAGGGGGCACACCGGGGAGCTGTTTTTT. Its protein product is CASSLMSRGHTGELFF.

In this sample, this clonotype turned up a few times. This chain links TRBV4-1 with TRBJ2-2; D is possibly TRBD1 (5 bases). This CDR3 contains 15 residues. Germline V CDR1 and CDR2: MGHRA, YSYEKL. Trimming stripped 0 bases from V and 2 bases from J, with 7 bases between. The CDR3 loop is CASSQDTGNTGELFF. As DNA, the CDR3 is TGCGCCAGCAGCCAAGATACAGGTAACACCGGGGAGCTGTTTTTT.

V gene TRBV5-6 combines with J gene TRBJ1-2; D might be TRBD1 (6 bases). Germline CDR1 and CDR2: SGHDT and YYEEEE. Deletions cut 3 bases from V and 6 bases from J, with 12 bases between. The CDR3 consists of 13 residues. CDR3 sequence: CASSSTGIHGYTF. CDR3 coding DNA: TGTGCCAGCAGCTCCACAGGGATACATGGCTACACCTTC.

This clonotype has more than one count but fewer than ten. The rearrangement links TRBV29-1 to TRBJ2-5; D might be TRBD1 (6 bases). V lost 3 bases and J 5 bases, leaving 13 bases between the germline ends. The germline V gene has CDR1 SQVTM and CDR2 ANQGSEA. The CDR3 consists of 13 residues. CDR3 residues: CSVDGGGRETQYF. Here the CDR3 DNA reads TGCAGCGTTGACGGTGGGGGCCGGGAGACCCAGTACTTC.

V usage is TRBV3-1 and J usage is TRBJ2-7; 9 bases map to TRBD1. J gave up 3 bases and V 4 bases, and 13 bases lay outside the gene matches. CDR1 is LGHDT and CDR2 is YNNKEL in the germline V gene (reference sequence). CDR3 length: 17 residues. The CDR3 loop reads CASSPFSGQGFGYEQYF. In DNA, the CDR3 is TGTGCCAGCAGCCCATTTTCGGGACAGGGTTTCGGCTACGAGCAGTACTTC.

This clonotype was detected a few times. This chain connects TRBV19 to TRBJ2-1; maybe TRBD2 (5 bases). V was clipped by 1 base and J by 0 bases, with 10 bases between them. The CDR3 is 16 residues long. Germline CDR1 reads LNHDA; CDR2 reads SQIVND (reference sequence). DNA for the CDR3: TGTGCCAGTAGTATAGCGGGAAGCGCCTCCTACAATGAGCAGTTCTTC. Protein: CASSIAGSASYNEQFF.

This clonotype has just a few counts. V is TRBV27 and J is TRBJ1-1; unclear D gene. CDR1 and CDR2 (germline): MNHEY, SMNVEV (reference sequence). The length of the CDR3 is 15 residues. With 5 bases removed from V and 3 bases from J, the gap between germline ends came to 16 bases. The CDR3, as DNA: TGTGCCAGCAGTCCGCTCGGACCAAGGGACACTGAAGCTTTCTTT. This gives the protein CASSPLGPRDTEAFF.

This chain links TRBV12-3 or TRBV12-4 with TRBJ1-6, with D perhaps TRBD1 (6 bases). Trimming took 7 bases from V and 6 from J, leaving 13 bases between them. This CDR3 is 14 amino acids long. CDR3 sequence: CASNKGGGNSPLHF. The CDR3 DNA reads TGTGCCAGCAACAAAGGGGGGGGTAATTCACCCCTCCACTTT.

The V gene is TRBV13, the J gene TRBJ2-5; 7 nucleotides line up with TRBD2. V was pared by 0 bases and J by 6 bases, with 4 bases of the junction left unmatched. The germline gives CDR1 PRHDT, CDR2 FYEKMQ (reference sequence). This CDR3 contains 14 residues. In DNA, the CDR3 is TGTGCCAGCAGCTTAGGCGGGGGGATTCAGACCCAGTACTTC. Protein product: CASSLGGGIQTQYF.

The chain is built from TRBV10-3 and TRBJ2-5, with no clear D. This CDR3 has 13 residues. Germline-derived CDR1 and CDR2 are ENHRY and SYGVKD. V was pared by 4 bases and J by 4 bases, with 10 bases between. The CDR3 here is CAISAQPGETQYF. The CDR3 nucleotides read TGTGCCATCAGTGCACAGCCGGGAGAGACCCAGTACTTC.

This clonotype showed up just a few times. The genes are TRBV7-3 and TRBJ2-3; 7 nucleotides match TRBD1. The CDR3 length is 15 residues. The germline V gene has CDR1 SGHTA and CDR2 FQGTGA. V trimming: 4 bases; J trimming: 5 bases; junction bases outside the gene matches: 9. CDR3: CASSYGTAQGDTQYF. For the CDR3, the DNA is TGTGCCAGCAGCTACGGGACAGCCCAAGGAGATACGCAGTATTTT.